These 30 T cell receptor beta chains share one sample of origin, sequenced in a study of blood T cell repertoires in COVID-19. TCRdb's table, derived via immunoSEQ multiplex PCR, lists solely in-frame clones and lacks some. The sample contains 100,000 or so clones, approximately 80% of which appear only once. The specimen sequenced was peripheral blood. Receptors originate from a woman in her 70s with acute or convalescent COVID-19.

The chain combines TRBV19 with TRBJ1-3; 7 bases are a match to TRBD1. The CDR3 length is 15 residues. Looked up from germline, CDR1 is LNHDA and CDR2 is SQIVND (reference sequence). The J segment lost 0 bases and the V segment lost 7 bases, leaving 6 bases of the junction unmatched. CDR3 protein: CASMDRTYSGNTIYF. CDR3 nucleotides: TGTGCCAGTATGGACAGGACCTACTCTGGAAACACCATATATTTT.

This sequence joins TRBV5-1 and TRBJ2-5; perhaps TRBD1 as D (7 bases). Germline values: CDR1 SGHRS, CDR2 YFSETQ. Trimming left V 0 bases short and J 4 bases short, with 13 bases between. The CDR3 covers 15 residues. The CDR3 here is CASSLGQGGGETQYF. The CDR3 nucleotides read TGCGCCAGCAGCTTGGGGCAGGGGGGAGGAGAGACCCAGTACTTC. Full variable domain (outside the CDR3, taken from reference TRBV5-1 and TRBJ2-5): KAGVTQTPRYLIKTRGQQVTLSCSPISGHRSVSWYQQTPGQGLQFLFEYFSETQRNKGNFPGRFSGRQFSNSRSEMNVSTLELGDSALYLCASSLGQGGGETQYFGPGTRLLVL.

This chain links TRBV24-1 with TRBJ2-3; TRBD1 aligns across 11 bases. The CDR3 is 16 amino acids. CDR1 is KGHDR, CDR2 SFDVKD, per germline. The V and J ends lost 1 base and 5 bases, in that order; junction bases with no gene match: 4. The CDR3 DNA reads as TGTGCCACCAGTGATTTTGGACAGGGGGCAAGAGATACGCAGTATTTT. This sequence encodes CATSDFGQGARDTQYF.

The gene calls are TRBV19 and TRBJ1-2, with D unresolved. Germline CDR1 and CDR2: LNHDA and SQIVND (reference sequence). The germline V and J ends were trimmed by 1 base and 4 bases, with 10 bases remaining between them. This CDR3 comprises 14 residues. The chain's CDR3 is CASSIGTAGYGYTF. CDR3 DNA: TGTGCCAGTAGTATAGGGACCGCGGGCTATGGCTACACCTTC.

V gene TRBV7-2 combines with J gene TRBJ2-1, with D possibly TRBD2 on 6 matching bases. Trimming pared 6 bases from V and 6 bases from J, leaving 15 bases between. CDR1 is SGHTA, CDR2 FQGNSA, per germline. This CDR3 contains 14 residues. CDR3 sequence: CASRNGAGGNEQFF. The CDR3 region has the DNA TGTGCCAGCAGGAATGGAGCGGGCGGCAATGAGCAGTTCTTC.

The chain recombines TRBV9 with TRBJ2-7; possible D gene TRBD2, 5 bases. Trimming stripped 2 bases from V and 0 bases from J, with 9 bases between. CDR3 size: 14 residues. Germline CDR1 reads SGDLS; CDR2 reads YYNGEE. The CDR3 region is CASSVEDASYEQYF. Written as DNA, the CDR3 is TGTGCCAGCAGCGTGGAGGACGCCTCCTACGAGCAGTACTTC.

The chain recombines TRBV5-1 with TRBJ1-2, with D unclear. Per the germline V gene, CDR1 is SGHRS and CDR2 is YFSETQ. CDR3 length equals 13 residues. Trimming stripped 0 bases from V and 5 bases from J, with 8 bases between. The CDR3 here is CASSLDYSYGYTF. The CDR3 DNA reads as TGCGCCAGCAGCTTGGATTACTCATATGGCTACACCTTC.

This sequence joins TRBV13 and TRBJ2-3; TRBD1 matches at 10 bases. The CDR3 is 17 amino acids. Germline V gene sequence: CDR1 PRHDT, CDR2 FYEKMQ (reference sequence). Losses at the gene ends were 0 bases for V and 0 bases for J; bases not matched to a gene: 3. This CDR3 is CASSLGGQGPSTDTQYF. The CDR3 DNA follows: TGTGCCAGCAGCTTAGGGGGACAGGGGCCTAGCACAGATACGCAGTATTTT.

Concerning this clone itself: The identical CDR3 is also encoded by other nucleotide sequences in the sample. The CDR3 DNA follows: TGTGCCAGCAGCTTAGAGCTCCAAGAGACCCAGTACTTC. Protein: CASSLELQETQYF. The chain joins TRBV7-2 to TRBJ2-5; D remains unclear. This CDR3 region has 13 residues. The V gene's germline CDR1 is SGHTA and CDR2 FQGNSA. The germline V and J ends were trimmed by 1 base and 1 base, with 4 bases remaining between them.

This sequence joins TRBV5-4 and TRBJ2-2; 7 bases agree with TRBD2. This CDR3 comprises 16 residues. In germline, CDR1 is SGHNT, CDR2 YYREEE (reference sequence). Germline trimming cut 3 bases from V and 5 bases from J; bases unmatched to any gene: 10. CDR3 residues: CASSSGTTRTTGELFF. The CDR3, as DNA: TGTGCCAGCAGCTCCGGGACTACACGAACTACCGGGGAGCTGTTTTTT.

This chain links TRBV2 with TRBJ1-1; a possible D gene is TRBD1 (6 bases). The CDR3 runs 14 residues. CDR1 and CDR2 (germline): SNHLY, FYNNEI. Trimming took 5 bases from V and 1 from J, leaving 11 bases between them. CDR3 bases: TGTGCCAGCAGTTCGGGACAATGGAACACTGAAGCTTTCTTT. Translating gives CASSSGQWNTEAFF. Variable domain in full (rest from reference TRBV2 and TRBJ1-1): EPEVTQTPSHQVTQMGQEVILRCVPISNHLYFYWYRQILGQKVEFLVSFYNNEISEKSEIFDDQFSVERPDGSNFTLKIRSTKLEDSAMYFCASSSGQWNTEAFFGQGTRLTVV.

This clone was recorded once. The chain couples TRBV7-8 to TRBJ2-2, with D tentatively TRBD2 (5 bases). This CDR3 region has 14 residues. V was pared by 0 bases and J by 3 bases, with 5 bases between. CDR1 is SGHVS and CDR2 is FQNEAQ in the germline V gene. This CDR3 is CASSLAGDTGELFF. Here the CDR3 DNA reads TGTGCCAGCAGCTTAGCGGGAGACACCGGGGAGCTGTTTTTT.

The rearrangement uses TRBV3-1 (or the pseudogene TRBV3-2) and TRBJ1-4; D is uncertain. This CDR3 has 15 residues. From germline, CDR1 is LGHDT and CDR2 YNNKEL (reference sequence). Trimming took 2 bases from V and 0 from J, leaving 7 bases between them. In DNA form, the CDR3 reads TGTGCCAGCAGCCAACAGATTGCAACTAATGAAAAACTGTTTTTT. It codes for CASSQQIATNEKLFF.

The V gene is TRBV7-9, the J gene TRBJ1-1, with D possibly matching TRBD1 (6 bases). The V and J ends lost 7 bases and 2 bases respectively, with 8 bases between them. The CDR3 extends over 12 amino acids. CDR1 and CDR2 from the germline V gene are SEHNR and FQNEAQ (reference sequence). The CDR3 reads CASTTGNTEAFF. DNA of the CDR3: TGTGCCAGCACGACAGGAAACACTGAAGCTTTCTTT.

The chain carries TRBV11-2 and TRBJ1-1; no clear D. This CDR3 contains 13 residues. Trimming left V 3 bases short and J 1 base short, with 6 bases between. The germline CDR1 and CDR2 sequences are SGHAT and FQNNGV. For the CDR3, the DNA is TGTGCCAGCAGCTTCGGGAGGAACACTGAAGCTTTCTTT. It codes for CASSFGRNTEAFF.

J is TRBJ2-5 and V is TRBV6-2 or TRBV6-3; 9 bases fit TRBD1. Germline CDR1 reads MNHEY; CDR2 reads SVGEGT. CDR3 length: 17 residues. V dropped 2 bases and J dropped 2; count of bases not matched to a gene: 9. CDR3 loop: CASSYPLTGGTQETQYF. The CDR3 nucleotides are TGTGCCAGCAGTTACCCCCTGACAGGGGGTACACAAGAGACCCAGTACTTC.

The CDR3 loop is CASSPEILSGRFYEQYF. CDR3 bases: TGTGCCAGCAGTCCCGAGATCCTTAGCGGAAGATTCTACGAGCAGTACTTC. The chain joins TRBV27 to TRBJ2-7; D may be TRBD2 (6 bases). CDR1 is MNHEY and CDR2 is SMNVEV in the germline V gene (reference sequence). The V end was cut by 5 bases, the J end by 3 bases, with 23 bases between. This CDR3 is 17 amino acids long.

The sample holds one count of this clone. The chain has TRBV7-2 and TRBJ1-6; no reliable D call. The CDR3 covers 15 residues. V gave up 2 bases and J gave up 9 bases, with 14 bases separating them. Germline CDR1 is SGHTA and CDR2 is FQGNSA. The CDR3, as DNA: TGTGCCAGCAGCTTACCCCTAGGTGTTGGTTCACCCCTCCACTTT. Its protein product is CASSLPLGVGSPLHF.

This rearrangement joins TRBV6-5 to TRBJ2-7; 11 positions match TRBD2. Germline V gene sequence: CDR1 MNHEY, CDR2 SVGAGI. The CDR3 has 15 amino acids. J gave up 1 base and V 5 bases, and 4 bases lay outside the gene matches. CDR3 sequence: CASSPLAGGSYEQYF. DNA for the CDR3: TGTGCCAGCAGTCCTCTAGCGGGAGGATCCTACGAGCAGTACTTC.

This clone has more than one count but fewer than ten. The CDR3 spells CASRRDNSGNTIYF. The CDR3 DNA reads as TGTGCCAGCCGCCGGGACAACTCTGGAAACACCATATATTTT. This chain connects TRBV14 to TRBJ1-3; a weak D match, TRBD1 (6 bases). The V gene's germline CDR1 is SGHDN and CDR2 FVKESK. Trimming removed 8 bases at V and 0 bases at J, with 11 bases between. CDR3 size: 14 residues.

The V gene is TRBV6-5, the J gene TRBJ1-1; tentatively, D is TRBD1 (5 bases). Deletions cut 5 bases from V and 1 base from J, with 8 bases between. The germline V gene has CDR1 MNHEY and CDR2 SVGAGI. This CDR3 region has 13 residues. CDR3 loop: CASSKTENTEAFF. In nucleotides, the CDR3 is TGTGCCAGCAGTAAGACAGAGAACACTGAAGCTTTCTTT.

V and J are TRBV4-3 and TRBJ2-7, with D possibly being TRBD1 (6 bases). Germline V CDR1 and CDR2: LGHNA, YSLEER. The CDR3 length is 15 residues. The ends were cut back, 2 bases at V and 5 bases at J, with 16 bases in the middle. DNA for the CDR3: TGCGCCAGCAGCCAAAGCTGGGGAACAGGGAACGAGCAGTACTTC. Translation gives CASSQSWGTGNEQYF.

The J gene is TRBJ2-2, the V gene TRBV5-5; a weak D match, TRBD1 (5 bases). CDR1 and CDR2 (germline): SGHKS, YYEKEE (reference sequence). The CDR3 extends over 13 amino acids. Trimming took 4 bases from V and 4 from J, leaving 8 bases between them. The CDR3 nucleotides read TGTGCCAGCAGCCAGGGCGGCACCGGGGAGCTGTTTTTT. This gives the protein CASSQGGTGELFF.

The chain combines TRBV28 with TRBJ2-3; D remains unclear. Germline CDR1 is MDHEN and CDR2 is SYDVKM. The CDR3 contains 16 residues. V was clipped by 5 bases and J by 3 bases, with 18 bases between them. CDR3: CASSPGEYEETDTQYF. For the CDR3, the DNA is TGTGCCAGCAGTCCCGGAGAGTACGAAGAGACAGATACGCAGTATTTT. The variable domain in full, completed from reference TRBV28 and TRBJ2-3, reads DVKVTQSSRYLVKRTGEKVFLECVQDMDHENMFWYRQDPGLGLRLIYFSYDVKMKEKGDIPEGYSVSREKKERFSLILESASTNQTSMYLCASSPGEYEETDTQYFGPGTRLTVL.

The rearrangement links TRBV5-8 to TRBJ1-2; a weak D match, TRBD1 (5 bases). The germline CDR1 and CDR2 sequences are SGHTS and YDEGEE. The CDR3 covers 16 residues. V gave up 2 bases and J gave up 2 bases, with 16 bases separating them. CDR3 loop: CASSLTPWGRNYGYTF. In nucleotides, the CDR3 is TGTGCCAGCAGCTTAACCCCGTGGGGCAGAAACTATGGCTACACCTTC.

The genes are TRBV7-2 and TRBJ1-6; maybe TRBD1 (5 bases). V lost 5 bases and J lost 6, with 8 bases in between. This CDR3 is built from 13 residues. Germline V gene data show CDR1 as SGHTA and CDR2 as FQGNSA. For the CDR3, the DNA is TGTGCCAGCAGCCTAGACAGTAATTCACCCCTCCACTTT. This translates into CASSLDSNSPLHF.

The gene calls are TRBV5-1 and TRBJ2-7; 13 bases are shared with TRBD2. This CDR3 comprises 14 residues. V was pared by 3 bases and J by 5 bases, with 2 bases of the junction left unmatched. Germline CDR1 and CDR2: SGHRS and YFSETQ. Here the CDR3 DNA reads TGCGCCAGCAGCTCACTAGCGGGAGGGGACGAGCAGTACTTC. Protein: CASSSLAGGDEQYF.

This clone has a single count. V usage is TRBV4-3 and J usage is TRBJ2-3; TRBD2 might be the D (5 bases). The CDR3 is made up of 18 amino acids. V was cut by 0 bases and J by 3 bases, with 19 bases left in between. The germline CDR1 and CDR2 sequences are LGHNA and YSLEER. Here the CDR3 DNA reads TGCGCCAGCAGCCAAGAGAGGACTCGAGCAACCCTGACAGATACGCAGTATTTT. This gives the protein CASSQERTRATLTDTQYF.

This chain connects TRBV7-9 to TRBJ2-1; D is possibly TRBD2 (7 bases). V was pared by 5 bases and J by 5 bases, with 19 bases between. The CDR3 contains 16 residues. The germline V gene encodes CDR1 SEHNR and CDR2 FQNEAQ (reference sequence). CDR3 DNA sequence: TGTGCCAGCAGCCCCCTGGGGGGGACATTGGACAATGAGCAGTTCTTC. It yields the protein CASSPLGGTLDNEQFF.

For the CDR3, the DNA is TGTGCCAGCAGTTCCCTGGAGGGCAACTATGGCTACACCTTC. This sequence encodes CASSSLEGNYGYTF. The rearrangement joins TRBV27 to TRBJ1-2, with D unresolved. CDR3 length: 14 amino acids. V lost 4 bases and J 2 bases, leaving 11 bases between the germline ends. Looked up from germline, CDR1 is MNHEY and CDR2 is SMNVEV (reference sequence).